These T cell receptor beta chains were read from a single sample in a study of cytomegalovirus exposure and HLA in healthy donors. The protocol was immunoSEQ multiplex PCR, while the TCRdb copy is restricted to in-frame clones and leaves out a portion. The data contain 55,000 to 80,000 clones, 95% of them singletons. Specimen: PBMCs. The receptor source for this set is a woman aged 18-30 years in good health and CMV-seropositive. CDR3s include the opening cysteine and the closing phenylalanine or tryptophan. Each record gives: CDR3 length, D gene, J gene, clone size, V gene, CDR3 DNA, CDR3 protein. A D gene is named only where the DNA matches it firmly. Only part of the rows carry a size: once, few, many, or a class if the clone is expanded.

CDR3 length: 15
D gene: TRBD1
J gene: TRBJ2-1
clone size: .
V gene: TRBV4-1
CDR3 DNA: TGCGCCAGCAGCCAAGTGATGGGATTGGACAGGGAGCAGTTCTTC
CDR3 protein: CASSQVMGLDREQFF

CDR3 length: 15
D gene: TRBD1
J gene: TRBJ2-5
clone size: .
V gene: TRBV19
CDR3 DNA: TGTGCCAGTAGCGGGACAGGGGAAGGTTGGGAGACCCAGTACTTC
CDR3 protein: CASSGTGEGWETQYF

CDR3 length: 16
D gene: TRBD1
J gene: TRBJ1-2
clone size: .
V gene: TRBV28
CDR3 DNA: TGTGCCACCCCCAACGGGCCTGACAGGGGGAACTATGGCTACACCTTC
CDR3 protein: CATPNGPDRGNYGYTF

CDR3 length: 15
D gene: .
J gene: TRBJ1-5
clone size: .
V gene: TRBV6-5
CDR3 DNA: TGTGCCAGCAGTTCGGGGGGTCGGGGTAGGGTCCCCCAGCATTTT
CDR3 protein: CASSSGGRGRVPQHF

CDR3 length: 13
D gene: .
J gene: TRBJ2-3
clone size: .
V gene: TRBV18
CDR3 DNA: TGTGCCAGCTCACCGGCTCGCAGAGATACGCAGTATTTT
CDR3 protein: CASSPARRDTQYF

CDR3 length: 14
D gene: .
J gene: TRBJ2-1
clone size: .
V gene: TRBV7-2
CDR3 DNA: TGTGCCAGCAGCTTCACGGGCCGGGGCAATGAGCAGTTCTTC
CDR3 protein: CASSFTGRGNEQFF

CDR3 length: 13
D gene: .
J gene: TRBJ1-1
clone size: .
V gene: TRBV7-6
CDR3 DNA: TGTGCCAGCAGCAAAGACAGAAACACTGAAGCTTTCTTT
CDR3 protein: CASSKDRNTEAFF

CDR3 length: 16
D gene: TRBD2
J gene: TRBJ2-1
clone size: .
V gene: TRBV30
CDR3 DNA: TGTGCCTGGGGAAATCAGCGGGAGCTCGCTCAAAATGAGCAGTTCTTC
CDR3 protein: CAWGNQRELAQNEQFF

CDR3 length: 15
D gene: .
J gene: TRBJ2-7
clone size: .
V gene: TRBV21-1
CDR3 DNA: TGTGCCAGCAGCAAAGTGAACAGCTTAACCTACGAGCAGTACTTC
CDR3 protein: CASSKVNSLTYEQYF

CDR3 length: 14
D gene: TRBD1
J gene: TRBJ2-5
clone size: .
V gene: TRBV10-1
CDR3 DNA: TGCGCCAGCAGTGAGTCAGGGACAGCAGAGACCCAGTACTTC
CDR3 protein: CASSESGTAETQYF

CDR3 length: 14
D gene: .
J gene: TRBJ1-4
clone size: .
V gene: TRBV5-8
CDR3 DNA: TGTGCCAGCAGCTTGGTGCTAACGAGTGAAAAACTGTTTTTT
CDR3 protein: CASSLVLTSEKLFF

CDR3 length: 16
D gene: .
J gene: TRBJ1-3
clone size: .
V gene: TRBV7-2
CDR3 DNA: TGTGCCAGCAGCTTACCAGGCCTTAGCTCTGGAAACACCATATATTTT
CDR3 protein: CASSLPGLSSGNTIYF

CDR3 length: 15
D gene: TRBD1
J gene: TRBJ2-1
clone size: .
V gene: TRBV5-6
CDR3 DNA: TGTGCCAGCAGCCCCGACAGGGGGGGGGCCAATGAGCAGTTCTTC
CDR3 protein: CASSPDRGGANEQFF

CDR3 length: 10
D gene: .
J gene: TRBJ2-7
clone size: .
V gene: TRBV21-1
CDR3 DNA: TGTGCCAGCGCAGGGACTAGCGGGTTTTTC
CDR3 protein: CASAGTSGFF

CDR3 length: 13
D gene: .
J gene: TRBJ2-1
clone size: .
V gene: TRBV11-2
CDR3 DNA: TGTGCCAGTTCTCCTGCAGGGTACAATGAGCAGTTCTTC
CDR3 protein: CASSPAGYNEQFF

CDR3 length: 13
D gene: .
J gene: TRBJ1-5
clone size: .
V gene: TRBV2
CDR3 DNA: TGTGCCAGCAGCTTGGGGCCTAATCAGCCCCAGCATTTT
CDR3 protein: CASSLGPNQPQHF

CDR3 length: 13
D gene: .
J gene: TRBJ1-1
clone size: once
V gene: TRBV9
CDR3 DNA: TGTGCCAGCAGCCAAATACAGGGCTCTGAAGCTTTCTTT
CDR3 protein: CASSQIQGSEAFF

CDR3 length: 15
D gene: .
J gene: TRBJ1-3
clone size: .
V gene: TRBV6-5
CDR3 DNA: TGTGCCAGCAGTTACTCAACAGGCTCTGGAAACACCATATATTTT
CDR3 protein: CASSYSTGSGNTIYF

CDR3 length: 14
D gene: .
J gene: TRBJ2-1
clone size: .
V gene: TRBV7-9
CDR3 DNA: TGTGCCAGCAGCTTACTGGGGGCGGACAATGAGCAGTTCTTC
CDR3 protein: CASSLLGADNEQFF

CDR3 length: 11
D gene: .
J gene: TRBJ1-1
clone size: .
V gene: TRBV2
CDR3 DNA: TGTGCCAGTTTACAGGGCACTGAAGCTTTCTTT
CDR3 protein: CASLQGTEAFF

CDR3 length: 14
D gene: .
J gene: TRBJ2-6
clone size: .
V gene: TRBV5-1
CDR3 DNA: TGCGCCAGCAACCCCCGGGGTGGGGCCAACGTCCTGACTTTC
CDR3 protein: CASNPRGGANVLTF

CDR3 length: 18
D gene: TRBD2
J gene: TRBJ2-3
clone size: .
V gene: TRBV7-9
CDR3 DNA: TGTGCCAGCAGCTTAGGAACCTCGTTTAGCGGGAGCACAGATACGCAGTATTTT
CDR3 protein: CASSLGTSFSGSTDTQYF

CDR3 length: 15
D gene: .
J gene: TRBJ1-5
clone size: few
V gene: TRBV28
CDR3 DNA: TGTGCCAGCAGCCCACCCCCGGGAACCTCTGTCCCCCAGCATTTT
CDR3 protein: CASSPPPGTSVPQHF